This entry concerns a single T cell receptor (beta chain). Its cognate antigen is unknown. CDR3 length: 12 residues. Trimming shortened V by 6 bases and J by 1 base, and 6 bases separated the two germline ends. Germline CDR1 is MDHEN and CDR2 is SYDVKM. The sample originates from a study of graft-versus-host responses after intestinal transplantation. Study-wide background: Induction with anti-thymocyte globulin, then tacrolimus and steroids for about 3 years, was given to all recipients. Study results and limitations: High graft-versus-host to host-versus-graft T cell clonal ratios marked allografts of patients with graft-donor macrochimerism.

Method: immunoSEQ multiplex PCR; TCRdb's copy keeps in-frame clones and lacks some. This sample has tens of thousands of clones, with about 93% found just once. The TCR originated in a human donor who was the organ donor for an intestinal transplant. The material was unstimulated CD8+ T cells sorted from spleen or lymph node cells, obtained before transplant. The chain joins TRBV28 to TRBJ1-2; no clear D. The CDR3 protein is CASSYLNYGYTF. CDR3 in DNA: TGTGCCAGCAGCTATCTTAACTATGGCTACACCTTC.